The present TCR beta chain was sequenced within a study of cytomegalovirus exposure and HLA in healthy donors. The PCR used 60 Vbeta and 13 Jbeta primers. Sequencing used immunoSEQ multiplex PCR; TCRdb keeps in-frame clones, though not all of them. Of roughly 100,000 clones in the sample, roughly 70% were seen once. The germline CDR1 and CDR2 sequences are MDHEN and SYDVKM. J was trimmed by 3 bases and V by 4 bases; bases with no gene match: 10. The CDR3 contains 16 residues. This TCR came from a woman aged 45-65 years in good health and CMV-seronegative. This rearrangement joins TRBV28 to TRBJ2-7; 9 bases are a match to TRBD2. The sample was PBMCs. DNA for the CDR3: TGTGCCAGCAGTTCCCCGGGGGTAGCGGGGGTCTACGAGCAGTACTTC. Translated, it gives CASSSPGVAGVYEQYF.